The clone carrying this TCR beta chain showed up just a few times. Its antigen is currently unknown. Method: immunoSEQ multiplex PCR; TCRdb's copy keeps in-frame clones and lacks some. Altogether roughly 74,000 clones are present, around 93% being singletons, with the ten largest covering about 9.4%. The entry originates in a study of OX40 agonist ivuxolimab in advanced cancers. The wider study: Among those enrolled, mean age was around 60 years (range roughly 23 to 85) and roughly 84% were male. Prior anti-PD-1, anti-PD-L1 or anti-CTLA-4 therapy did not bar entry, and about 40% had some.

The study, taken as a whole, reports: There was clonal expansion of CD4+ and CD8+ blood T cells by week 6 at 0.1 to 3.0 mg/kg. More expanded clones were found, on average, in CD8+ than in CD4+ T cells.

This sample comprised CD4+ or CD8+ T cells sorted from blood, obtained in a trial of the OX40 agonist ivuxolimab. The clonotype comes from an adult with an advanced solid tumor such as melanoma, head and neck, liver or kidney cancer.

CDR3 loop: CSASLGNEQFF. As DNA, the CDR3 is TGCAGTGCTAGTTTGGGCAATGAGCAGTTCTTC. The V call is TRBV20-1, the J call TRBJ2-1, with no clear D. The CDR3 runs to 11 residues. CDR1 is DFQATT and CDR2 is SNEGSKA in the germline V gene (reference sequence). The V and J ends lost 3 bases and 6 bases respectively, with 6 bases between them.